This TCR beta chain was sequenced for a study of shared clonotypes between healthy human individuals. In regard to this clone: Its antigen remains unidentified.

Naive CD8 cells lacked CD45RO, underwent positive selection for CCR7 and left out terminally differentiated effector memory CD45RA+ cells. Those who donated, Caucasian adults without exception, all lived in Nashville, Tennessee. The assay used deep level. Here immunoSEQ multiplex PCR was the method, and the copy in TCRdb shows in-frame clones only, minus some. The data show more than 600,000 clones, with about 90% seen just once and 24% held by the top ten. V was shortened by 4 bases and J by 8 bases, with 15 bases between the two germline ends. The CDR3 totals 14 residues. Germline assignment: CDR1 SGHVS and CDR2 FNYEAQ. Notes on the study in general: Tissue TCR repertoires likely differ from these blood-only repertoires.

J is TRBJ2-1 and V is TRBV7-6; perhaps TRBD2 as D (7 bases). Sequencing was carried out using naive CD8+ T cells sorted from blood. The source of this sequence is a man aged 30-40 years in good health. CDR3 DNA: TGTGCCAGCAGCTCCATAGGGGGGGGGTATGAGCAGTTCTTC. It encodes CASSSIGGGYEQFF.